The 13 T cell receptor beta chains reported below all come from one sample, sequenced in a study of blood T cells in healthy people across ages. Sample-barcoded 5' priming and a J-beta primer mix drove a second PCR of about 6 to 11 cycles. TCRdb re-called the 5' RACE reads through MiXCR, storing one row per CDR3 protein. The sample holds over 1,200,000 distinct CDR3 sequences, roughly 60% seen once. Sequenced input: blood. The source of these receptors is a man aged 18 to 29 in good health.

This clonotype has only a few counts. This chain connects TRBV10-2 to TRBJ2-1, with 7 bases lining up with TRBD1. CDR1 and CDR2 (germline): WSHSY, SAAADI. The ends lost 7 bases at V and 6 bases at J; junction bases unmatched: 6. The CDR3 runs 13 residues. CDR3 sequence (DNA): TGCGCCAGCACTCAGGGACAGATCAATGAGCAGTTCTTC. It translates to CASTQGQINEQFF.

This clonotype was seen a handful of times. This sequence joins TRBV4-1 and TRBJ2-1; 7 positions agree with TRBD1. Germline V lookup: CDR1 MGHRA, CDR2 YSYEKL. Germline trimming cut 4 bases from V and 0 bases from J; bases unmatched to any gene: 9. This CDR3 is built from 17 residues. The CDR3 loop is CASSRTGTASSYNEQFF. The CDR3 DNA follows: TGCGCCAGCAGCCGCACTGGGACAGCAAGCTCCTACAATGAGCAGTTCTTC.

The V call is TRBV20-1, the J call TRBJ1-6; the D is unclear. CDR3 length: 16 amino acids. In germline, CDR1 is DFQATT, CDR2 SNEGSKA (reference sequence). Trimming shortened V by 1 base and J by 0 bases, and 10 bases separated the two germline ends. CDR3 sequence reads: CSARVRADSYNSPLHF. CDR3 DNA: TGCAGTGCTAGAGTTCGGGCGGACTCCTATAATTCACCCCTCCACTTT.

This clonotype came up a few times. This chain joins TRBV10-3 and TRBJ2-4; 11 bases align to TRBD2. The last part of the DNA fits TRBJ2-7 better; the J call may be wrong. CDR3 size: 15 residues. The germline gives CDR1 ENHRY, CDR2 SYGVKD. Here the CDR3 DNA reads TGTGCCATCAGTCGCCCGACTAGCGGGGAGTACGAGCAGTACTTC. The encoded protein is CAISRPTSGEYEQYF.

This chain uses TRBV15 with TRBJ2-1; 11 nucleotides match TRBD2. CDR3 size: 16 residues. Germline values: CDR1 LNHNV, CDR2 YYDKDF (reference sequence). V gave up 5 bases and J gave up 4 bases; unmatched junction bases: 7. The CDR3 here is CATSETSGDPYNEQFF. The CDR3 DNA sequence: TGTGCCACCAGCGAGACTAGCGGGGATCCGTACAATGAGCAGTTCTTC.

This clonotype occurred a few times. The chain combines TRBV10-3 with TRBJ2-5; the D gene could be TRBD1 or TRBD2 (7 bases each). The V gene's germline CDR1 is ENHRY and CDR2 SYGVKD. This CDR3 has 16 amino acids. Trimming stripped 2 bases from V and 5 bases from J, with 18 bases between. The CDR3 loop reads CAISERGGGVSETQYF. CDR3 nucleotides: TGTGCCATCAGTGAGCGGGGAGGGGGCGTTTCGGAGACCCAGTACTTC.

The V and J genes are TRBV5-1 and TRBJ1-5; 10 bases are shared with TRBD1. Germline assignment: CDR1 SGHRS and CDR2 YFSETQ. V dropped 5 bases and J dropped 9; count of bases not matched to a gene: 11. The length of the CDR3 is 15 residues. CDR3 residues: CASSPGTGVVVPQHF. CDR3 nucleotide sequence: TGCGCCAGCAGTCCCGGGACAGGGGTAGTAGTGCCCCAGCATTTT.

The chain links TRBV27 to TRBJ1-1; TRBD1 might be the D (5 bases). V shed 2 bases and J shed 6 bases, with 16 bases lying between them. CDR3 length: 15 amino acids. Germline CDR1 reads MNHEY; CDR2 reads SMNVEV (reference sequence). CDR3: CASSLRAGFLAEAFF. The CDR3 coding sequence is TGTGCCAGCAGTTTAAGGGCAGGGTTCCTCGCTGAAGCTTTCTTT.

The V call is TRBV4-1, the J call TRBJ1-2; D is undetermined. CDR1 MGHRA and CDR2 YSYEKL come from the germline V gene. This CDR3 has 17 residues. Deletions cut 4 bases from V and 0 bases from J, with 18 bases between. CDR3 nucleotide sequence: TGCGCCAGCAGCCCCCTTGGAAGGTCCCTATCTAACTATGGCTACACCTTC. Its translation is CASSPLGRSLSNYGYTF.

V and J are TRBV27 and TRBJ2-7, with D unclear. Between the trimmed V and J ends, which lost 7 bases and 5 bases, there was a span of 15 bases. Germline CDR1 reads MNHEY; CDR2 reads SMNVEV (reference sequence). CDR3 length: 13 residues. The CDR3 region has the DNA TGTGCCAGCATTTCCCTTTCTTACCACGAGCAGTACTTC. This translates into CASISLSYHEQYF.

The chain combines TRBV12-3 or TRBV12-4 with TRBJ1-2; D remains ambiguous. The germline V and J ends were trimmed by 8 bases and 0 bases, with 13 bases remaining between them. The CDR3 is made up of 14 amino acids. CDR3 coding DNA: TGTGCCAGCGGCCCCGGGGAGGCTAACTATGGCTACACCTTC. Protein product: CASGPGEANYGYTF.

The genes are TRBV5-6 and TRBJ1-1; TRBD1 agrees at 7 bases. The CDR3 has 13 residues. Germline trimming cut 5 bases from V and 7 bases from J; bases unmatched to any gene: 8. Germline V gene lookup returns CDR1 SGHDT and CDR2 YYEEEE. This CDR3 reads CASRRTGEDEAFF. The CDR3 DNA is TGTGCCAGCAGACGTACAGGGGAGGATGAAGCTTTCTTT.

The chain joins TRBV10-3 to TRBJ2-2; TRBD1 agrees at 7 bases. The V gene end was trimmed by 6 bases and the J gene end by 7 bases; junction bases not matched to a gene: 5. Germline-derived CDR1 and CDR2 are ENHRY and SYGVKD. There are 13 residues in the CDR3. The CDR3 spells CAISSGQDGELFF. In DNA, the CDR3 is TGTGCCATCAGCTCCGGACAGGACGGGGAGCTGTTTTTT.